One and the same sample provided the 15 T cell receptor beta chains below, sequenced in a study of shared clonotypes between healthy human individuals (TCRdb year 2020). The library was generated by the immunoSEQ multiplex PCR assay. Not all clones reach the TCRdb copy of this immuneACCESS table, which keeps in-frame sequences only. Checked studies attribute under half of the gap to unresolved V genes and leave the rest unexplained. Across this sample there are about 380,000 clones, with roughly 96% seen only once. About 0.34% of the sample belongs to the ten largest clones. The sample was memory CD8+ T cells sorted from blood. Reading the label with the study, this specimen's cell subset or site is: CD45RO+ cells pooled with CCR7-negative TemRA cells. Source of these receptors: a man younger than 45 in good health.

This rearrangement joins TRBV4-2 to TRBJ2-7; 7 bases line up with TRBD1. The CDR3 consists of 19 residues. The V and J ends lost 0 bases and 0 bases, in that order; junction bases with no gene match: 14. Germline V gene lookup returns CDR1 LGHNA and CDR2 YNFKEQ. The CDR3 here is CASSQDKTGWGHSSYEQYF. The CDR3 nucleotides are TGTGCCAGCAGCCAAGATAAGACAGGGTGGGGTCATTCCTCCTACGAGCAGTACTTC.

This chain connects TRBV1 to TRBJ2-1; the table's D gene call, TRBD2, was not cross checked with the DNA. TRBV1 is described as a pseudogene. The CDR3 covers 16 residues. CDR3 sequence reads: CTSSQIRLAGCWGQFF. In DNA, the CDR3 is TGCACCAGCAGCCAGATCAGACTAGCGGGATGCTGGGGGCAGTTCTTC.

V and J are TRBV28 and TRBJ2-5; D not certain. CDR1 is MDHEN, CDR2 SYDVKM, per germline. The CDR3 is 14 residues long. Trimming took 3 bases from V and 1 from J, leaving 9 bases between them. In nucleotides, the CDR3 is TGTGCCAGCAGTTTGGACGGAACCCAAGAGACCCAGTACTTC. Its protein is CASSLDGTQETQYF.

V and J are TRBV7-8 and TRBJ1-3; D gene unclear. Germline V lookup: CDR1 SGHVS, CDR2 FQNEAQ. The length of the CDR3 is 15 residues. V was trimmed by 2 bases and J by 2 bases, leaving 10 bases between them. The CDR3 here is CASSLYPTTGNTIYF. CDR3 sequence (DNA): TGTGCCAGCAGCTTATACCCAACAACTGGAAACACCATATATTTT.

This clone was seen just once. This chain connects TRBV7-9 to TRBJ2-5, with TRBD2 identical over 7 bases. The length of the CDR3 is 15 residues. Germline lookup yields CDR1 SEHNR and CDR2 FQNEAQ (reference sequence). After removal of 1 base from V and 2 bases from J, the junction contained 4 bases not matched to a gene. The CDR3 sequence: CASSLVLASQETQYF. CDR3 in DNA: TGTGCCAGCAGCTTAGTACTAGCGTCACAAGAGACCCAGTACTTC.

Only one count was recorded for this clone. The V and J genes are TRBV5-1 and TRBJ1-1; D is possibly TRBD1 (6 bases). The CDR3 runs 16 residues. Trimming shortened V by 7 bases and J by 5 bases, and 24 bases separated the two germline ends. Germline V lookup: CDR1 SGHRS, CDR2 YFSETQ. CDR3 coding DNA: TGCGCCAGCTTACGAAGTCTCAAAAGGGGGACAACTGAAGCTTTCTTT. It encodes CASLRSLKRGTTEAFF.

The CDR3 DNA reads as TGTGCCAGCAGTTACTCTCTCTCGGCGGGAGGGCTCGAGCAGTACTTC. Protein: CASSYSLSAGGLEQYF. J is TRBJ2-7 and V is TRBV6-5, with 9 bases aligning to TRBD2. Germline V gene data show CDR1 as MNHEY and CDR2 as SVGAGI. The CDR3 is 16 amino acids. J was trimmed by 6 bases and V by 0 bases; bases with no gene match: 9.

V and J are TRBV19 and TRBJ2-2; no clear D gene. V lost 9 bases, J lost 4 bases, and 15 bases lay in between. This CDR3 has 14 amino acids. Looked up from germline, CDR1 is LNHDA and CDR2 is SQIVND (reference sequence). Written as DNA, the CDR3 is TGTGCCAGCAATAAATACACTGGCACCGGGGAGCTGTTTTTT. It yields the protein CASNKYTGTGELFF. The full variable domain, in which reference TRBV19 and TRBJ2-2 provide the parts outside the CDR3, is DGGITQSPKYLFRKEGQNVTLSCEQNLNHDAMYWYRQDPGQGLRLIYYSQIVNDFQKGDIAEGYSVSREKKESFPLTVTSAQKNPTAFYLCASNKYTGTGELFFGEGSRLTVL.

Here the CDR3 reads CASSWDRGHGYTF. As DNA, the CDR3 is TGTGCCAGCAGCTGGGACAGGGGGCATGGCTACACCTTC. V gene TRBV7-3 combines with J gene TRBJ1-2, with 12 bases fitting TRBD1. V lost 4 bases, J lost 6 bases, and 0 bases stayed unmatched. There are 13 residues in the CDR3. Germline loops: CDR1 SGHTA, CDR2 FQGTGA.

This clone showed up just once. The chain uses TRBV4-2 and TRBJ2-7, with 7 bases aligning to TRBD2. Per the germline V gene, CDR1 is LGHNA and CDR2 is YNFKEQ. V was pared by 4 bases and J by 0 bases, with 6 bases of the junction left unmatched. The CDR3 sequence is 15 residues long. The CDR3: CASSLTGTTSYEQYF. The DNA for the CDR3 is TGTGCCAGCAGCCTAACGGGGACTACCTCCTACGAGCAGTACTTC.

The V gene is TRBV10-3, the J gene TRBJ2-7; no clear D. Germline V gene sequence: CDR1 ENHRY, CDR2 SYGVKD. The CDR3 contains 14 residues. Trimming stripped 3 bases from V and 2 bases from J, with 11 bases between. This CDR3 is CAISERLEPYEQYF. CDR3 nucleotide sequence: TGTGCCATCAGTGAACGCCTTGAGCCCTACGAGCAGTACTTC.

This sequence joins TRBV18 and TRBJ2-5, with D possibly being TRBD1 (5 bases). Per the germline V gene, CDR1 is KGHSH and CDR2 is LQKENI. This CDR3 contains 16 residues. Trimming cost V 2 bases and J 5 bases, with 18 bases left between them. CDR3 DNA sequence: TGTGCCAGCTCACCATTCTCGATTTCAGGGTTGGAGACCCAGTACTTC. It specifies CASSPFSISGLETQYF.

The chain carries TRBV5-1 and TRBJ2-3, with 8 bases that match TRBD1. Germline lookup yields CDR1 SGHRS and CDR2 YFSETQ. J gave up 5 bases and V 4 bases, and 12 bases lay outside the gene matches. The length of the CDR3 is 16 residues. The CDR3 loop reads CASSGTGTGPQDTQYF. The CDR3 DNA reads TGCGCCAGCAGCGGGACCGGGACAGGACCACAAGATACGCAGTATTTT.

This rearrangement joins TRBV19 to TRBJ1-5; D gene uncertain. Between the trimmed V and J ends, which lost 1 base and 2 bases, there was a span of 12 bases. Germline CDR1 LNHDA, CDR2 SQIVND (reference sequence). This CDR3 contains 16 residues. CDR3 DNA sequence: TGTGCCAGTAGTATAGGCCCCCGTGCGGGCAATCAGCCCCAGCATTTT. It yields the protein CASSIGPRAGNQPQHF.

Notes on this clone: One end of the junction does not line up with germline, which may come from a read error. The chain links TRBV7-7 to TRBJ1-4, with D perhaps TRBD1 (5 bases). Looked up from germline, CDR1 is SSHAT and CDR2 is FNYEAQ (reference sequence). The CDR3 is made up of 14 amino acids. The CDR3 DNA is TGTGCTAGCAGCTTAGGAGAGGGGTCCGAAAAACTGTTTTTT. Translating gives CASSLGEGSEKLFF. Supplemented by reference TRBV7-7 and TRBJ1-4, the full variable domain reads GAGVSQSPRYKVTKRGQDVTLRCDPISSHATLYWYQQALGQGPEFLTYFNYEAQPDKSGLPSDRFSAERPEGSISTLTIQRTEQRDSAMYRCASSLGEGSEKLFFGSGTQLSVL.